These 22 T cell receptor beta chains share one sample of origin, sequenced in a study of T cell responses to AZD1222 COVID-19 vaccine. Measured with immunoSEQ multiplex PCR; TCRdb has only the in-frame clones, and not every one. This sample has 100,000 to 150,000 clones; around 87% occur once, and the top ten carry more than 9%. The source was peripheral blood, collected on day 0 of AZD1222 vaccination. These receptors were taken from an adult in good health.

This chain joins TRBV9 and TRBJ2-7, with 7 positions matching TRBD2. Trimming at V came to 0 bases and at J to 2 bases, leaving 5 bases not matched to a gene. This CDR3 is built from 15 residues. Germline V gene sequence: CDR1 SGDLS, CDR2 YYNGEE. The CDR3 loop is CASSVGEGFTYEQYF. CDR3 nucleotides: TGTGCCAGCAGCGTAGGGGAGGGGTTCACCTACGAGCAGTACTTC.

The V and J genes are TRBV5-4 and TRBJ2-3, with 13 nucleotides matching TRBD2. The CDR3 extends over 18 amino acids. Germline V lookup: CDR1 SGHNT, CDR2 YYREEE (reference sequence). J lost 3 bases, V lost 0 bases, and 7 bases had no gene match. This chain's CDR3 is CASSLGLAGGSVTDTQYF. CDR3 DNA: TGTGCCAGCAGCTTGGGACTAGCGGGGGGCTCAGTTACAGATACGCAGTATTTT. Looking up the rest from reference TRBV5-4 and TRBJ2-3 gives the full variable domain: ETGVTQSPTHLIKTRGQQVTLRCSSQSGHNTVSWYQQALGQGPQFIFQYYREEENGRGNFPPRFSGLQFPNYSSELNVNALELDDSALYLCASSLGLAGGSVTDTQYFGPGTRLTVL.

The chain recombines TRBV7-9 with TRBJ1-6; D is undetermined. Germline CDR1 reads SEHNR; CDR2 reads FQNEAQ (reference sequence). V lost 1 base, J lost 10 bases, and 14 bases lay in between. The length of the CDR3 is 15 residues. The CDR3 region has the DNA TGTGCCAGCAGCTTAGAGGCCCCTGGGTACTCACCCCTCCACTTT. Translating gives CASSLEAPGYSPLHF.

This chain uses TRBV19 with TRBJ2-1, with 10 bases aligning to TRBD2. The CDR3 runs to 17 residues. The junction had 14 bases not matched to a gene; V was cut back by 5 bases and J by 7 bases. Germline V gene lookup returns CDR1 LNHDA and CDR2 SQIVND (reference sequence). CDR3 sequence: CASSARTSGRGGNEQFF. Written as DNA, the CDR3 is TGTGCCAGTAGTGCCCGGACTAGCGGAAGGGGGGGAAATGAGCAGTTCTTC.

This chain's CDR3 is CASSNQVGTRATGELFF. DNA for the CDR3: TGTGCCAGCAGCAACCAGGTCGGGACCCGCGCCACCGGGGAGCTGTTTTTT. The chain joins TRBV21-1 to TRBJ2-2. TRBV21-1 is given as a pseudogene. There are 17 residues in the CDR3.

In this sample, this clone turned up a few times. Other nucleotide sequences from this sample produce the same CDR3. The chain has TRBV19 and TRBJ1-1; D call uncertain. The CDR3 is 11 amino acids. Germline CDR1 and CDR2: LNHDA and SQIVND (reference sequence). V was trimmed by 5 bases and J by 2 bases, leaving 3 bases between them. The CDR3 DNA reads TGTGCCAGTAGTCTCAACACTGAAGCTTTCTTT. Residues: CASSLNTEAFF.

V and J are TRBV7-8 and TRBJ1-2, with 8 bases lining up with TRBD1. This CDR3 spans 14 amino acids. With 5 bases clipped from V and 3 bases from J, the junction kept 5 bases outside the gene matches. CDR1 and CDR2 (germline): SGHVS, FQNEAQ. The CDR3 bases are TGTGCCAGCAGCAAGGACAGGGTTGACTATGGCTACACCTTC. It translates to CASSKDRVDYGYTF.

The rearrangement uses TRBV2 and TRBJ1-5; maybe TRBD1 (5 bases). The CDR3 runs to 14 residues. CDR1 SNHLY and CDR2 FYNNEI come from the germline V gene. The germline V and J ends were trimmed by 5 bases and 5 bases, with 13 bases remaining between them. The CDR3 region is CASSPRDGYQPQHF. The DNA for the CDR3 is TGTGCCAGCAGTCCTAGGGACGGGTATCAGCCCCAGCATTTT. Full variable domain (missing parts from reference TRBV2 and TRBJ1-5): EPEVTQTPSHQVTQMGQEVILRCVPISNHLYFYWYRQILGQKVEFLVSFYNNEISEKSEIFDDQFSVERPDGSNFTLKIRSTKLEDSAMYFCASSPRDGYQPQHFGDGTRLSIL.

V and J are TRBV2 and TRBJ1-2; TRBD1 is a possible D gene (5 bases). CDR3 size: 15 residues. Trimming removed 1 base at V and 7 bases at J, with 16 bases between. Germline V gene data show CDR1 as SNHLY and CDR2 as FYNNEI. In nucleotides, the CDR3 is TGTGCCAGCAGTGAAGGGGCAGGGATTAGGGGTGGCTACACCTTC. Its protein product is CASSEGAGIRGGYTF.

The chain carries TRBV6-2 or TRBV6-3 and TRBJ2-7, with 8 bases aligning to TRBD1. This CDR3 comprises 15 residues. Per the germline V gene, CDR1 is MNHEY and CDR2 is SVGEGT. J gave up 6 bases and V 5 bases, and 12 bases lay outside the gene matches. This chain's CDR3 is CASSIRTGKRSEQYF. The CDR3 nucleotides are TGTGCCAGCAGTATACGGACAGGGAAAAGGTCCGAGCAGTACTTC.

The rearrangement joins TRBV18 to TRBJ2-3; D is perhaps TRBD1 (6 bases). The CDR3 length is 14 residues. Deletions cut 3 bases from V and 2 bases from J, with 9 bases between. CDR1 is KGHSH and CDR2 is LQKENI in the germline V gene. The CDR3, as DNA: TGTGCCAGCTCACCGACAGGAACCACAGATACGCAGTATTTT. It codes for CASSPTGTTDTQYF.

The chain combines TRBV7-2 with TRBJ2-5; 7 bases map to TRBD1. V trimming: 5 bases; J trimming: 7 bases; junction bases outside the gene matches: 10. The V gene's germline CDR1 is SGHTA and CDR2 FQGNSA. This CDR3 contains 14 residues. CDR3 in amino acids: CASSPTRTGGTQYF. For the CDR3, the DNA is TGTGCCAGCAGCCCTACACGGACAGGCGGGACCCAGTACTTC.

J is TRBJ2-7 and V is TRBV28, with 7 bases matching TRBD1. Germline V gene lookup returns CDR1 MDHEN and CDR2 SYDVKM. The CDR3 extends over 14 amino acids. J was trimmed by 3 bases and V by 6 bases; bases with no gene match: 8. CDR3 DNA sequence: TGTGCCAGCAGGCCGACAGGGTTGAGCTACGAGCAGTACTTC. This sequence encodes CASRPTGLSYEQYF. Based on the CDR3 plus reference TRBV28 and TRBJ2-7, the full variable domain is DVKVTQSSRYLVKRTGEKVFLECVQDMDHENMFWYRQDPGLGLRLIYFSYDVKMKEKGDIPEGYSVSREKKERFSLILESASTNQTSMYLCASRPTGLSYEQYFGPGTRLTVT.

This clone was counted once. The CDR3 region is CASSLGEGGYTF. The DNA for the CDR3 is TGTGCCAGCAGTCTGGGGGAGGGGGGCTACACCTTC. The chain uses TRBV6-1 and TRBJ1-2, with a possible D match to TRBD1 (5 bases). Germline V gene sequence: CDR1 MNHNS, CDR2 SASEGT. With 5 bases removed from V and 8 bases from J, the gap between germline ends came to 12 bases. The CDR3 spans 12 residues.

The chain joins TRBV5-1 to TRBJ1-2, with D possibly matching TRBD1 (5 bases). Germline V CDR1 and CDR2: SGHRS, YFSETQ. The CDR3 spans 15 residues. V lost 1 base to trimming and J lost 4 bases, with 14 bases between them. The CDR3 coding sequence is TGCGCCAGCAGCTTGTTGGGGGTTTTTGGCTATGGCTACACCTTC. Translation gives CASSLLGVFGYGYTF.

The V call is TRBV7-9, the J call TRBJ1-1, with no clear D. Germline lookup yields CDR1 SEHNR and CDR2 FQNEAQ (reference sequence). The CDR3 loop spans 13 amino acids. The V end was cut by 4 bases, the J end by 4 bases, with 10 bases between. The CDR3 loop is CASSSQDGTEAFF. CDR3 coding DNA: TGTGCCAGCAGCTCGCAAGACGGCACTGAAGCTTTCTTT.

The CDR3 sequence is CASSVGVSTGSYEQYF. The CDR3 DNA follows: TGTGCCAGCAGCGTAGGGGTTAGTACGGGGTCCTACGAGCAGTACTTC. The chain employs TRBV9 and TRBJ2-7, with D perhaps matching TRBD2 (5 bases). The CDR3 runs 16 residues. Germline CDR1 SGDLS, CDR2 YYNGEE. Deletions cut 0 bases from V and 1 base from J, with 14 bases between.

The chain joins TRBV6-4 to TRBJ2-5, with 13 bases aligning to TRBD2. The length of the CDR3 is 16 residues. CDR1 is MRHNA and CDR2 is SNTAGT in the germline V gene. V shed 5 bases, J shed 1 base, and the junction held 4 bases outside the gene matches. The CDR3 loop reads CASSLTSGGGQETQYF. CDR3 coding DNA: TGTGCCAGCAGTCTTACTAGCGGGGGGGGCCAAGAGACCCAGTACTTC.

This clone is a singleton in its sample. This rearrangement joins TRBV27 to TRBJ1-4; D is undetermined. Trimming left V 4 bases short and J 16 bases short, with 16 bases between. Germline lookup yields CDR1 MNHEY and CDR2 SMNVEV (reference sequence). The CDR3 extends over 12 amino acids. This CDR3 reads CASSSGSWIGFF. CDR3 nucleotides: TGTGCCAGCAGTTCGGGGAGCTGGATTGGGTTTTTT. Using reference TRBV27 and TRBJ1-4 for the parts outside the CDR3, the full variable domain is EAQVTQNPRYLITVTGKKLTVTCSQNMNHEYMSWYRQDPGLGLRQIYYSMNVEVTDKGDVPEGYKVSRKEKRNFPLILESPSPNQTSLYFCASSSGSWIGFFGSGTQLSVL.

This chain uses TRBV5-5 with TRBJ1-4, with unresolved D. The CDR3 spans 14 residues. Trimming cost V 1 base and J 5 bases, with 9 bases left between them. Germline lookup yields CDR1 SGHKS and CDR2 YYEKEE (reference sequence). The CDR3 nucleotides are TGTGCCAGCAGCTTGTCTCGATGGAATGAAAAACTGTTTTTT. It encodes CASSLSRWNEKLFF.

The gene calls are TRBV19 and TRBJ2-3; 8 bases match TRBD2. V gave up 6 bases and J gave up 2 bases; unmatched junction bases: 13. The CDR3 consists of 17 residues. The V gene's germline CDR1 is LNHDA and CDR2 SQIVND (reference sequence). CDR3 sequence reads: CASSLLGVSGNTDTQYF. DNA of the CDR3: TGTGCCAGTAGCCTCCTCGGAGTTAGCGGGAACACAGATACGCAGTATTTT.

The chain couples TRBV7-3 to TRBJ2-1; D remains unclear. The CDR3 length is 13 residues. Trimming shortened V by 2 bases and J by 6 bases, and 8 bases separated the two germline ends. The germline V gene has CDR1 SGHTA and CDR2 FQGTGA. The CDR3 sequence: CASSLGGSNEQFF. CDR3 nucleotide sequence: TGTGCCAGCAGCTTAGGTGGGTCCAATGAGCAGTTCTTC.